The source of this T cell receptor (beta chain) is a study of T cells in Graves' hyperthyroidism and ophthalmopathy. This clonotype was counted at least ten times. Using RNA transcripts as the source, TCR beta CDR3 regions were amplified. First-round RT-PCR with HTBI primers amplified the TCR CDR3 region. Each CDR3 protein is one row after TCRdb ran MiXCR on the multiplex PCR reads. The sample holds around 500,000 distinct CDR3 sequences, 13% to 15% seen once. Trimming took 6 bases from V and 10 from J, leaving 13 bases between them. The CDR3 extends over 11 amino acids. Germline-derived CDR1 and CDR2 are DFQATT and SNEGSKA (reference sequence).

The sample comprised blood. The clonotype was recovered from a woman younger than 30 with Graves' hyperthyroidism. The chain joins TRBV20-1 to TRBJ2-1, with no clear D. CDR3 DNA: TGCAGTGCCACGGCCGCGAGAGAGCAGTTCTTC. Its protein product is CSATAAREQFF.